This T cell receptor (beta chain) was sequenced during a study of T cell changes during pregnancy in multiple sclerosis. Germline V lookup: CDR1 MNHNY, CDR2 SVGAGI (reference sequence). Deletions cut 2 bases from V and 5 bases from J, with 15 bases between. This CDR3 has 16 residues. The method was immunoSEQ multiplex PCR; TCRdb's version includes in-frame clones alone and lacks a portion of them. The sample comprises about 67,000 clones, around 90% of which are singletons, and roughly 1.7% rests with the top ten. V and J are TRBV6-6 and TRBJ2-2, with D tentatively TRBD1 (6 bases). The source is a female donor in good health, enrolled as a control in a pregnancy study. The sequencing used peripheral blood, collected in the first trimester of pregnancy. CDR3 region: CASSYPSTGGTGELFF. In nucleotides, the CDR3 is TGTGCCAGCAGTTACCCATCGACAGGAGGAACCGGGGAGCTGTTTTTT.